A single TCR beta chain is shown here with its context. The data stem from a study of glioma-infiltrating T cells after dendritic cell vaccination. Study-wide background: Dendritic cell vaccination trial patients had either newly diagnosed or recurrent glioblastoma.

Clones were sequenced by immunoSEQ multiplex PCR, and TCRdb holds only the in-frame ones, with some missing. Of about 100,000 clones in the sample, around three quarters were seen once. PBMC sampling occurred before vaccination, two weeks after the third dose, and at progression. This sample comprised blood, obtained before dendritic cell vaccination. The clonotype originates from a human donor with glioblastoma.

The chain's CDR3 is CASVDTVNSGNTIYF. The DNA of the CDR3 is TGTGCCAGTGTGGATACAGTGAACTCTGGAAACACCATATATTTT. V gene TRBV19 combines with J gene TRBJ1-3; D not certain. The V gene's germline CDR1 is LNHDA and CDR2 SQIVND (reference sequence). The V gene lost 8 bases and the J gene lost 0 bases, with 14 bases spanning the gap. There are 15 residues in the CDR3.